These T cell receptor beta chains were read from a single sample in a study of blood T cell repertoires in COVID-19. Sequenced by immunoSEQ multiplex PCR; TCRdb stores in-frame clones only, minus some. The sample carries 300,000 to 450,000 clones, around 87% recorded once. Sequenced input: peripheral blood. The source of these receptors is a woman under 40 with COVID-19, enrolled during active disease. Each CDR3 is given with its conserved first and last residue. The D gene is left open where the match is weak.

V: TRBV19; D: NA; J: TRBJ2-2; CDR3: CASSVQGITGELFF
V: TRBV5-8; D: NA; J: TRBJ1-1; CDR3: CASSLGSGDSGAFF
V: TRBV28; D: NA; J: TRBJ1-5; CDR3: CASSLLGGNQPQHF
V: TRBV5-1; D: TRBD2; J: TRBJ2-1; CDR3: CASSLKREFFEQFF
V: TRBV5-1; D: NA; J: TRBJ1-1; CDR3: CASSSPTGMNTEAFF
V: TRBV24-1; D: NA; J: TRBJ1-3; CDR3: CATSDPGLGNTIYF
V: TRBV20-1; D: NA; J: TRBJ2-7; CDR3: CSARSFEQYF
V: TRBV10-3; D: NA; J: TRBJ2-6; CDR3: CATGDGANVLTF
V: TRBV28; D: NA; J: TRBJ2-7; CDR3: CASSPSGVPSYEQYF
V: TRBV6-2/TRBV6-3; D: NA; J: TRBJ2-7; CDR3: CASSYSGRVAYEQYF
V: TRBV9; D: TRBD2; J: TRBJ2-1; CDR3: CASSVAGGQASGDNEQFF
V: TRBV6-2/TRBV6-3; D: TRBD2; J: TRBJ2-1; CDR3: CASSPGLAYNEQFF
V: TRBV6-2/TRBV6-3; D: NA; J: TRBJ1-5; CDR3: CASSSGEGGNQPQHF
V: TRBV15; D: TRBD1; J: TRBJ1-1; CDR3: CATSSRPGQKNTEAFF
V: TRBV2; D: NA; J: TRBJ1-1; CDR3: CASSYARMNTEAFF
V: TRBV9; D: TRBD2; J: TRBJ2-7; CDR3: CASSAKGLGTREQYF
V: TRBV7-9; D: TRBD1; J: TRBJ1-3; CDR3: CASSSYRGSSGNTIYF
V: TRBV5-1; D: TRBD1; J: TRBJ2-1; CDR3: CASSLGQGAHNEQFF
V: TRBV11-2; D: TRBD2; J: TRBJ2-5; CDR3: CASSRDYKETQYF
V: TRBV12-3/TRBV12-4; D: NA; J: TRBJ2-5; CDR3: CASRHTIQETQYF
V: TRBV28; D: TRBD1; J: TRBJ1-2; CDR3: CASSLLSRGQEGYTF
V: TRBV27; D: NA; J: TRBJ2-5; CDR3: CASSPLTGSKTQYF
V: TRBV30; D: TRBD2; J: TRBJ2-1; CDR3: CAWTHAGRAYNEQFF